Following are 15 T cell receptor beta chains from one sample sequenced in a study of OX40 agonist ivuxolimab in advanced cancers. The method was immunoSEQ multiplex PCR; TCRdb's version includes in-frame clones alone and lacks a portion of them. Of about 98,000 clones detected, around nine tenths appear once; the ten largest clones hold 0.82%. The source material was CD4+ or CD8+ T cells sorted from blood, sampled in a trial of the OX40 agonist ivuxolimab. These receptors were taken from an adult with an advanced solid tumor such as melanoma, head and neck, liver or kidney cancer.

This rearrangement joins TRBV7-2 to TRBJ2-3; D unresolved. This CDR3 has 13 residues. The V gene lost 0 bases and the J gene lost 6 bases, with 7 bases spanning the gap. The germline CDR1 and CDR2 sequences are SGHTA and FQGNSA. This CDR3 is CASSLARSDTQYF. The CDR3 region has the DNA TGTGCCAGCAGCTTAGCGAGGAGTGATACGCAGTATTTT.

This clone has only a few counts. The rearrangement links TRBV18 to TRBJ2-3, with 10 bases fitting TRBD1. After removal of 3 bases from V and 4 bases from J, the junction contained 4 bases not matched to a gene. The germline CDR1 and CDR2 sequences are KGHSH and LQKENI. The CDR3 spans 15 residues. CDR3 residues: CASSPGTGVADTQYF. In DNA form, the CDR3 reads TGTGCCAGCTCACCCGGGACAGGGGTCGCAGATACGCAGTATTTT.

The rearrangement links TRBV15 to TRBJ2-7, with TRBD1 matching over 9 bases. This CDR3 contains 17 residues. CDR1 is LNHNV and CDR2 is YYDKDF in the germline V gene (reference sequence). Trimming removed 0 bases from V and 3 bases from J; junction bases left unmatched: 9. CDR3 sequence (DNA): TGTGCCACCAGCAGAGATCGGGACAGGGCAATGTTCTACGAGCAGTACGTC. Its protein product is CATSRDRDRAMFYEQYV.

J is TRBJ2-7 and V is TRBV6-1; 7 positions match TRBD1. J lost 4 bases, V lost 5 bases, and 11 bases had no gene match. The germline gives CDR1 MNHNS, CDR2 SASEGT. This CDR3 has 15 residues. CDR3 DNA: TGTGCCAGCAGTCCCGGACAGGACATGCGGTACGAGCAGTACTTC. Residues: CASSPGQDMRYEQYF.

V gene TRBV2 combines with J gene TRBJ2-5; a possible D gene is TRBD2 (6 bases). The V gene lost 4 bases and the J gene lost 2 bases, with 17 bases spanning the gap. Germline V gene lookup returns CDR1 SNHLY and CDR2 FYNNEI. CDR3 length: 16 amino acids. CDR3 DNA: TGTGCCAGCAGTGGGTTTAAGGGACTGAATCAAGAGACCCAGTACTTC. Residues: CASSGFKGLNQETQYF. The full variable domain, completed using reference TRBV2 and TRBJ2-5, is EPEVTQTPSHQVTQMGQEVILRCVPISNHLYFYWYRQILGQKVEFLVSFYNNEISEKSEIFDDQFSVERPDGSNFTLKIRSTKLEDSAMYFCASSGFKGLNQETQYFGPGTRLLVL.

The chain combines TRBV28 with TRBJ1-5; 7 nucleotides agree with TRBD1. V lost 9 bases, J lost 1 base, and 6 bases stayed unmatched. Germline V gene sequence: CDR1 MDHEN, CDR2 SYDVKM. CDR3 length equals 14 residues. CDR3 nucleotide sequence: TGTGCCAGTGGGCCGGGACAGAGCAATCAGCCCCAGCATTTT. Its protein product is CASGPGQSNQPQHF.

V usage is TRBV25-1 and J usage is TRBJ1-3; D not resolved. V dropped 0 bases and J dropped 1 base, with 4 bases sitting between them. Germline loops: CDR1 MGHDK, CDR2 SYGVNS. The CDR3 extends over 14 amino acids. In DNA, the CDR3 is TGTGCCAGCAGTGAATACACGTCTGGAAACACCATATATTTT. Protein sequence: CASSEYTSGNTIYF.

CDR3 bases: TGTGCCAGCAGCTTGGTCGACAGCTCCCTGATTGGCTACACCTTC. Its protein product is CASSLVDSSLIGYTF. The chain employs TRBV5-4 and TRBJ1-2; weak D call: TRBD1 (5 bases). Trimming left V 0 bases short and J 7 bases short, with 16 bases between. The length of the CDR3 is 15 residues. Germline loops: CDR1 SGHNT, CDR2 YYREEE (reference sequence). Using reference TRBV5-4 and TRBJ1-2 for the parts outside the CDR3, the full variable domain is ETGVTQSPTHLIKTRGQQVTLRCSSQSGHNTVSWYQQALGQGPQFIFQYYREEENGRGNFPPRFSGLQFPNYSSELNVNALELDDSALYLCASSLVDSSLIGYTFGSGTRLTVV.

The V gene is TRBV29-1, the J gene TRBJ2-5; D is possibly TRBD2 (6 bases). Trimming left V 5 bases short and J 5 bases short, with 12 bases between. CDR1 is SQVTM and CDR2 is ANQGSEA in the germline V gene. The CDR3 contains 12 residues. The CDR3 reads CSVKESGETQYF. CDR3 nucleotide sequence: TGCAGCGTTAAGGAGAGCGGGGAGACCCAGTACTTC.

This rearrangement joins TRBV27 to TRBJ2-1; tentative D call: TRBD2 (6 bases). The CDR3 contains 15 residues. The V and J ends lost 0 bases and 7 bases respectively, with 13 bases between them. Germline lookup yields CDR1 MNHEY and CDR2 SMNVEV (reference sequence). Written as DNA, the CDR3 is TGTGCCAGCAGTTTATCGGAGGGAGAAGAAAATGAGCAGTTCTTC. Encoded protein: CASSLSEGEENEQFF.

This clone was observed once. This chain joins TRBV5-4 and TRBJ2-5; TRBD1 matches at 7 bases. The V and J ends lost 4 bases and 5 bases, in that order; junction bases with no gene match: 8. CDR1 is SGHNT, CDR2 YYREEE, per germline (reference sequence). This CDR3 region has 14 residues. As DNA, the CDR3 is TGTGCCAGCAGCCCTAGGACAGGCGACGAGACCCAGTACTTC. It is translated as CASSPRTGDETQYF.

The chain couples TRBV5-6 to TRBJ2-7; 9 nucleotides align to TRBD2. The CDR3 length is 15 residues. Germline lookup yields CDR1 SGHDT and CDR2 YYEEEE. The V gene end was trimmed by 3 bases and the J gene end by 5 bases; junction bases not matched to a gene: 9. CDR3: CASSSRGTSSDEQYF. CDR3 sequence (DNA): TGTGCCAGCAGCTCCCGGGGGACTAGCTCTGACGAGCAGTACTTC.

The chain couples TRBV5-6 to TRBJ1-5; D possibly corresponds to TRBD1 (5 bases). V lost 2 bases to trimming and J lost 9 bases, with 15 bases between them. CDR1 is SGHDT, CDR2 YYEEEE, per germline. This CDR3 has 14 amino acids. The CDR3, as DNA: TGTGCCAGCAGCTTTGACGGGGGATTAGGGCCCCAGCATTTT. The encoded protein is CASSFDGGLGPQHF.

CDR3 DNA sequence: TGTGCCAGTAGTCTGGCAGAGAACACTGAAGCTTTCTTT. Translated, it gives CASSLAENTEAFF. The V gene is TRBV19, the J gene TRBJ1-1; no clear D gene. The CDR3 contains 13 residues. Germline loops: CDR1 LNHDA, CDR2 SQIVND (reference sequence). Trimming took off 5 bases at V and 1 base at J, with 8 bases between the two ends.

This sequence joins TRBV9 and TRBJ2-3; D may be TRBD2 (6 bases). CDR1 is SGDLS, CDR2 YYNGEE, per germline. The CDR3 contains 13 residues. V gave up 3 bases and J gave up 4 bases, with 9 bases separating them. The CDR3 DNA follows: TGTGCCAGCAGCGGGGACTCCGCAGATACGCAGTATTTT. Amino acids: CASSGDSADTQYF.